This TCR beta chain was sequenced during a study of blood T cell repertoires in COVID-19. As for the study in general: Sites in the United States, Italy and Spain provided acute and convalescent COVID-19 samples.

The CDR3 loop spans 15 amino acids. V dropped 2 bases and J dropped 8 bases, with 19 bases sitting between them. Per germline, CDR1 LNHNV and CDR2 YYDKDF (reference sequence). In the source study's methods: Amplifying reference gene primers gave estimates of nucleated cell counts. TCRdb's copy holds only in-frame clones and misses some; the assay was immunoSEQ multiplex PCR. V, J and clone size were drawn from that table, and D and trimming were deduced from the DNA. The sample contains some 200,000 clones, about 85% of which appear only once. Residents of under 25 US areas, aged 18 to 89 years, made up the participants. Either two negative PCRs, clearance, or symptom resolution qualified Cohort 3 donors as recovered.

The clonotype comes from a woman under 40 who had recovered from COVID-19. The sequenced sample consisted of PBMCs or T cells enriched from blood (not recorded which). The chain employs TRBV15 and TRBJ2-7; perhaps TRBD1 as D (5 bases). DNA for the CDR3: TGTGCCACCAGCAGACTTTCCCAAAGTGGGGCCAAGCAGTACTTC. It yields the protein CATSRLSQSGAKQYF.